The 14 T cell receptor beta chains reported below all come from one sample, sequenced in a study of blood T cell repertoires in COVID-19. Sequenced by immunoSEQ multiplex PCR; TCRdb stores in-frame clones only, minus some. The sample contains approximately 260,000 clones, around four fifths of which appear only once. Sequencing used PBMCs or T cells enriched from blood (not recorded which). The receptor source for this set is a man aged 25 to 40 with acute COVID-19.

This clone was seen a few times. The chain recombines TRBV20-1 with TRBJ1-2; tentatively, D is TRBD1 (6 bases). Germline CDR1 and CDR2: DFQATT and SNEGSKA (reference sequence). This CDR3 is built from 17 residues. V was cut by 3 bases and J by 1 base, with 21 bases left in between. The CDR3 protein is CSASETGISNFNYGYTF. The DNA for the CDR3 is TGCAGTGCTAGTGAAACAGGGATCTCCAATTTTAACTATGGCTACACCTTC.

CDR3 residues: CASWRTGASGNTIYF. In DNA, the CDR3 is TGTGCCAGCTGGCGGACAGGAGCCTCTGGAAACACCATATATTTT. This rearrangement joins TRBV6-5 to TRBJ1-3; 7 nucleotides align to TRBD1. V trimming: 8 bases; J trimming: 0 bases; junction bases outside the gene matches: 7. In germline, CDR1 is MNHEY, CDR2 SVGAGI. The CDR3 extends over 15 amino acids.

The chain couples TRBV18 to TRBJ1-2; the D is unclear. Germline V gene data show CDR1 as KGHSH and CDR2 as LQKENI. Trimming shortened V by 3 bases and J by 0 bases, and 11 bases separated the two germline ends. The CDR3 extends over 15 amino acids. CDR3 sequence (DNA): TGTGCCAGCTCACCCCTCACACCCTCTAACTATGGCTACACCTTC. This sequence encodes CASSPLTPSNYGYTF.

V gene TRBV10-3 combines with J gene TRBJ2-1; possible D gene TRBD1, 6 bases. The V gene's germline CDR1 is ENHRY and CDR2 SYGVKD. The length of the CDR3 is 15 residues. Trimming left V 4 bases short and J 0 bases short, with 10 bases between. The DNA for the CDR3 is TGTGCCATCAGTGGGACAGAGAGCTCCTACAATGAGCAGTTCTTC. Translating it yields CAISGTESSYNEQFF.

A note on this clone: At one of its ends the junction is not consistent with the germline gene, which may arise from a read error. V usage is TRBV29-1 and J usage is TRBJ2-1, with 10 bases lining up with TRBD2. The CDR3 runs to 13 residues. Per germline, CDR1 SQVTM and CDR2 ANQGSEA. The CDR3 region is CSIEAGGDNEQFF. CDR3 nucleotide sequence: TGCAGCATTGAAGCGGGAGGGGATAATGAGCAGTTCTTC.

The rearrangement joins TRBV7-2 to TRBJ2-1, with 7 positions matching TRBD2. The CDR3 consists of 16 residues. With 4 bases clipped from V and 6 bases from J, the junction kept 12 bases outside the gene matches. CDR1 is SGHTA and CDR2 is FQGNSA in the germline V gene. CDR3: CASSSTPSGAGNEQFF. Written as DNA, the CDR3 is TGTGCCAGCAGCTCAACCCCTAGCGGAGCGGGCAATGAGCAGTTCTTC.

The chain recombines TRBV6-5 with TRBJ1-5, with D hard to call. The V gene's germline CDR1 is MNHEY and CDR2 SVGAGI. The V gene lost 6 bases and the J gene lost 1 base, with 10 bases spanning the gap. CDR3 length: 14 residues. In DNA form, the CDR3 reads TGTGCCAGCAGGGAGCCCAGAAGCAATCAGCCCCAGCATTTT. Its protein product is CASREPRSNQPQHF.

The V gene is TRBV5-1, the J gene TRBJ1-6; 7 nucleotides match TRBD1. The germline V gene encodes CDR1 SGHRS and CDR2 YFSETQ. The trim removed 5 bases at V and 7 bases at J, leaving 9 bases unmatched. The CDR3 sequence is 15 residues long. CDR3 coding DNA: TGCGCCAGCAGTTCATCCGGGACAGAGAATTCACCCCTCCACTTT. Protein sequence: CASSSSGTENSPLHF.

The CDR3 reads CASSLGGAVPGAQYF. The CDR3 DNA follows: TGTGCCAGCAGCTTAGGCGGGGCAGTACCGGGGGCCCAGTACTTC. The rearrangement uses TRBV7-3 and TRBJ2-5; tentatively, D is TRBD2 (6 bases). Germline V gene sequence: CDR1 SGHTA, CDR2 FQGTGA. V lost 2 bases, J lost 9 bases, and 19 bases lay in between. This CDR3 is 15 amino acids long.

The genes are TRBV4-1 and TRBJ1-2; 9 bases match TRBD1. CDR1 is MGHRA and CDR2 is YSYEKL in the germline V gene. This CDR3 is built from 15 residues. V shed 4 bases and J 2 bases; nucleotides not matched to a gene: 5. CDR3 nucleotide sequence: TGCGCCAGCAGCCGCCGGGACAGGGACAACTATGGCTACACCTTC. This encodes CASSRRDRDNYGYTF.

The chain joins TRBV5-4 to TRBJ2-1, with D tentatively TRBD2 (6 bases). The CDR3 contains 13 residues. Germline V gene sequence: CDR1 SGHNT, CDR2 YYREEE (reference sequence). The CDR3 region has the DNA TGTGCGACCCGAGGGAGGTTGGGAAATGAGCAGTTCTTC. It yields the protein CATRGRLGNEQFF.

The chain is built from TRBV29-1 and TRBJ1-1; TRBD1 aligns across 8 bases. The germline V gene has CDR1 SQVTM and CDR2 ANQGSEA. CDR3 size: 12 residues. V shed 7 bases and J 5 bases; nucleotides not matched to a gene: 6. In DNA, the CDR3 is TGCAGCGAGTCGGGACAGGTAACTGAAGCTTTCTTT. Translated, it gives CSESGQVTEAFF.

The V and J genes are TRBV12-5 and TRBJ2-2; a weak D match, TRBD1 (5 bases). V was pared by 5 bases and J by 4 bases, with 14 bases between. CDR3 size: 15 residues. Germline V lookup: CDR1 LGHNT, CDR2 FRNRAP. In DNA, the CDR3 is TGTGCTAGTGGTACTCAGACAGTCTCCACCGGGGAGCTGTTTTTT. Its protein is CASGTQTVSTGELFF.

J is TRBJ1-5 and V is TRBV28; D is possibly TRBD1 (5 bases). The length of the CDR3 is 15 residues. Germline CDR1 is MDHEN and CDR2 is SYDVKM. Trimming cost V 7 bases and J 1 base, with 14 bases left between them. CDR3 coding DNA: TGTGCCAGCACCCCTTTGAAGGGGAGCAATCAGCCCCAGCATTTT. Its protein is CASTPLKGSNQPQHF.